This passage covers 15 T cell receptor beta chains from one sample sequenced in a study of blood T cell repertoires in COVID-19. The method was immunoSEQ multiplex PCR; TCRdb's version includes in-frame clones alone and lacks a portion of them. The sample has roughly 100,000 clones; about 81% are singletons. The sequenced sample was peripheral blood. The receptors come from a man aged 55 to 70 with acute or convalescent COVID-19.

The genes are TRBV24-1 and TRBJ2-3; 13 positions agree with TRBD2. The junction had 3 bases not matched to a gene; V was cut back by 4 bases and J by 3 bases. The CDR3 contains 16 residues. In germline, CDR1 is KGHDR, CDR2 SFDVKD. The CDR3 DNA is TGTGCCACCAGTGACATGACTAGCGGGAGGACAGATACGCAGTATTTT. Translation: CATSDMTSGRTDTQYF.

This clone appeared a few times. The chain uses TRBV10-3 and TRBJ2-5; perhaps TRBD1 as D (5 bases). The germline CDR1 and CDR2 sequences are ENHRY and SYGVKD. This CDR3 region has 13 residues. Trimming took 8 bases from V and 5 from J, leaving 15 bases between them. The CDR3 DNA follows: TGTGCCATCGGCCGGACACCCTGGGAGACCCAGTACTTC. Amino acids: CAIGRTPWETQYF.

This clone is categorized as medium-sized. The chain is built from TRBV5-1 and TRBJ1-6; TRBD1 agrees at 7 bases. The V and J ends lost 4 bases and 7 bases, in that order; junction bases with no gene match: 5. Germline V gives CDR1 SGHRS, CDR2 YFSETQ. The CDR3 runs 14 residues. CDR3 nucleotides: TGCGCCAGCAGCATGGGACAGAGAAATTCACCCCTCCACTTT. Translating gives CASSMGQRNSPLHF.

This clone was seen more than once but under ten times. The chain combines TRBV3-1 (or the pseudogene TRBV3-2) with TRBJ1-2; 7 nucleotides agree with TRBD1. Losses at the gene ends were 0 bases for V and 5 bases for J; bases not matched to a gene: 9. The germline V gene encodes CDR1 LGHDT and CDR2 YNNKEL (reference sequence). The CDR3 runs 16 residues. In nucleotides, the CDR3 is TGTGCCAGCAGCCAAGATCGGGCAGGGGGGTATTATGGCTACACCTTC. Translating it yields CASSQDRAGGYYGYTF.

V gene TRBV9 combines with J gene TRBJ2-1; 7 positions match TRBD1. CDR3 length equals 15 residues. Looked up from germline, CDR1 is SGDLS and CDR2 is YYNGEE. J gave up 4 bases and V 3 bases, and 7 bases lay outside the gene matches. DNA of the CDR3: TGTGCCAGCAGCGAGGAAGGGACAGCGTACAATGAGCAGTTCTTC. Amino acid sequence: CASSEEGTAYNEQFF.

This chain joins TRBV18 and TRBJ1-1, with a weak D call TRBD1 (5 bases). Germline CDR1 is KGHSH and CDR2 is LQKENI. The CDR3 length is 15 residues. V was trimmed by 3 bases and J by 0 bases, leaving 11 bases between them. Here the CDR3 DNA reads TGTGCCAGCTCACCGGCGGGACGACTGAACACTGAAGCTTTCTTT. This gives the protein CASSPAGRLNTEAFF. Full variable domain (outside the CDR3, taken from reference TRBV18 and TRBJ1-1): NAGVMQNPRHLVRRRGQEARLRCSPMKGHSHVYWYRQLPEEGLKFMVYLQKENIIDESGMPKERFSAEFPKEGPSILRIQQVVRGDSAAYFCASSPAGRLNTEAFFGQGTRLTVV.

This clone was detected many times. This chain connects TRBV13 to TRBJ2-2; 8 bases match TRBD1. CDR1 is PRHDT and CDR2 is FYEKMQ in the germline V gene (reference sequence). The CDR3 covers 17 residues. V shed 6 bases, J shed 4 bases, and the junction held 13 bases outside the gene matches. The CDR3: CASSLARDRYLTGELFF. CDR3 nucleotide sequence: TGTGCCAGCAGTCTGGCAAGGGACAGGTACCTCACCGGGGAGCTGTTTTTT.

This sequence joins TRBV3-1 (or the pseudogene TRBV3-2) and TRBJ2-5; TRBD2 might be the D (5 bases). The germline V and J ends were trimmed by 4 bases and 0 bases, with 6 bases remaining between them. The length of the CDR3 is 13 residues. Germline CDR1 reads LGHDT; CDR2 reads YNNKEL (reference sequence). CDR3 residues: CASSRGYQETQYF. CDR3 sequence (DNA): TGTGCCAGCAGCCGAGGGTACCAAGAGACCCAGTACTTC.

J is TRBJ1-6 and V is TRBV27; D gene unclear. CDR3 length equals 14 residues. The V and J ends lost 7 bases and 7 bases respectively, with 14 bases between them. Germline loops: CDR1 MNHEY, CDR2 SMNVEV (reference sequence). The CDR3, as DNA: TGTGCCAGCAACCCCGCCCGGGGAAATTCACCCCTCCACTTT. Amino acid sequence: CASNPARGNSPLHF.

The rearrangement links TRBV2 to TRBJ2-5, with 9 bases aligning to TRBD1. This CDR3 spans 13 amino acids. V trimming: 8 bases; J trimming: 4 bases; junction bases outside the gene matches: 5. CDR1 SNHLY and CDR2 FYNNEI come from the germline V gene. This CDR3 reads CASGTGSRETQYF. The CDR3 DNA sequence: TGTGCCAGCGGGACAGGGAGCCGAGAGACCCAGTACTTC. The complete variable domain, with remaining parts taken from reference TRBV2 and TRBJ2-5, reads EPEVTQTPSHQVTQMGQEVILRCVPISNHLYFYWYRQILGQKVEFLVSFYNNEISEKSEIFDDQFSVERPDGSNFTLKIRSTKLEDSAMYFCASGTGSRETQYFGPGTRLLVL.

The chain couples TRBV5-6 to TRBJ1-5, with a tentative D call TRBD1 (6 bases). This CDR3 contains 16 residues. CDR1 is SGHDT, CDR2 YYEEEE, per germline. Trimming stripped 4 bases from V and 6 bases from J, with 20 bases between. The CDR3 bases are TGTGCCAGCAGCCTAAACACCCTCCAGGGGAGTCAGCCCCAGCATTTT. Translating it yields CASSLNTLQGSQPQHF.

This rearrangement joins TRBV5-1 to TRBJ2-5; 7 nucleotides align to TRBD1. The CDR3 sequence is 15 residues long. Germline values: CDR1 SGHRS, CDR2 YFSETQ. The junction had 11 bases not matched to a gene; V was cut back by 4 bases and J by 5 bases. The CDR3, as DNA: TGCGCCAGCAGCCGCGGCGAGGGGGCTGGCGAGACCCAGTACTTC. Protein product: CASSRGEGAGETQYF.

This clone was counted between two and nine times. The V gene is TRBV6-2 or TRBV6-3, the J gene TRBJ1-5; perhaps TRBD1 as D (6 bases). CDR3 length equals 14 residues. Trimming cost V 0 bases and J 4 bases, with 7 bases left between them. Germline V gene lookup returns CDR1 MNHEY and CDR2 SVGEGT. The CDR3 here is CASSYSQGNQPQHF. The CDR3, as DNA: TGTGCCAGCAGTTACTCGCAGGGGAATCAGCCCCAGCATTTT.

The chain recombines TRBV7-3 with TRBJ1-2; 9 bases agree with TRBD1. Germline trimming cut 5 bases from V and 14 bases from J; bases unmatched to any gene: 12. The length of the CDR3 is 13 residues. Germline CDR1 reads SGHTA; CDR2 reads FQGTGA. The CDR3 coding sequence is TGTGCCAGCAGCCCAGGGGAACAGGGGGCCCTTACCTTC. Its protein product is CASSPGEQGALTF.

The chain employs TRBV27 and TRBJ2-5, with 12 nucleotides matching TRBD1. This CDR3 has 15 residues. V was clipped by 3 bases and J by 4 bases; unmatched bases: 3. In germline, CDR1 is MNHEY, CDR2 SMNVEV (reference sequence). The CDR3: CASSFGTGGRETQYF. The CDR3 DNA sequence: TGTGCCAGCAGTTTTGGGACAGGGGGCCGAGAGACCCAGTACTTC.